Below, 23 T cell receptor beta chains from the same sample are listed, as sequenced in a study of blood T cell repertoires in COVID-19. Only in-frame clones appear in the TCRdb table, and some are missing; sequencing was by immunoSEQ multiplex PCR. The data contain 250,000 to 300,000 clones, roughly 80% of them seen just once; the ten biggest clones take up around 5%. Sample: PBMCs or T cells enriched from blood (not recorded which). These receptors all stem from a man aged 40-50 years who had been exposed to COVID-19.

The chain uses TRBV29-1 and TRBJ1-5; 9 nucleotides align to TRBD1. The CDR3 is 12 amino acids. Germline lookup yields CDR1 SQVTM and CDR2 ANQGSEA. V gave up 8 bases and J gave up 4 bases; unmatched junction bases: 3. This CDR3 is CSIGTGNQPQHF. The CDR3 DNA is TGCAGCATCGGGACAGGGAATCAGCCCCAGCATTTT.

This clone was picked up a small number of times. CDR3 amino acids: CASSLLQGASYNSPLHF. In DNA, the CDR3 is TGTGCCAGCAGCTTACTCCAGGGGGCTTCCTATAATTCACCCCTCCACTTT. The chain couples TRBV7-9 to TRBJ1-6, with 8 bases identical to TRBD1. This CDR3 region has 17 residues. Germline trimming cut 2 bases from V and 1 base from J; bases unmatched to any gene: 4. Germline assignment: CDR1 SEHNR and CDR2 FQNEAQ (reference sequence).

The J gene is TRBJ1-1, the V gene TRBV7-9; unclear D gene. Trimming removed 2 bases at V and 5 bases at J, with 12 bases between. Germline assignment: CDR1 SEHNR and CDR2 FQNEAQ (reference sequence). The CDR3 sequence is 14 residues long. In DNA form, the CDR3 reads TGTGCCAGCAGCTTACGTAGTGGGCCGACTGAAGCTTTCTTT. It specifies CASSLRSGPTEAFF.

This clone was recorded only once. The chain combines TRBV7-9 with TRBJ1-2, with 10 positions matching TRBD1. V lost 5 bases, J lost 7 bases, and 7 bases stayed unmatched. Per germline, CDR1 SEHNR and CDR2 FQNEAQ (reference sequence). CDR3 length equals 14 residues. CDR3 residues: CASSPGTGVLGYTF. The DNA for the CDR3 is TGTGCCAGCAGCCCCGGGACAGGGGTACTTGGCTACACCTTC.

The rearrangement joins TRBV19 to TRBJ2-3; D is possibly TRBD1 (5 bases). Trimming left V 8 bases short and J 2 bases short, with 17 bases between. From germline, CDR1 is LNHDA and CDR2 SQIVND (reference sequence). This CDR3 region has 15 residues. CDR3 loop: CASGRLVGATDTQYF. CDR3 coding DNA: TGTGCCAGTGGACGGCTCGTAGGGGCCACAGATACGCAGTATTTT.

The chain combines TRBV28 with TRBJ1-5; 8 nucleotides agree with TRBD1. CDR1 MDHEN and CDR2 SYDVKM come from the germline V gene. There are 15 residues in the CDR3. The trim removed 4 bases at V and 7 bases at J, leaving 9 bases unmatched. The CDR3: CASSSATQGAQPQHF. The CDR3 nucleotides are TGTGCCAGCAGTTCCGCTACTCAGGGGGCCCAGCCCCAGCATTTT.

The rearrangement links TRBV6-5 to TRBJ2-1; 13 nucleotides match TRBD2. Germline V gene lookup returns CDR1 MNHEY and CDR2 SVGAGI. Germline trimming cut 0 bases from V and 6 bases from J; bases unmatched to any gene: 2. The length of the CDR3 is 16 residues. CDR3 sequence: CASSYSWTSGSNEQFF. As DNA, the CDR3 is TGTGCCAGCAGTTACTCCTGGACTAGCGGGAGCAATGAGCAGTTCTTC.

This clone appeared a single time. V is TRBV10-3 and J is TRBJ2-2, with 10 bases fitting TRBD1. Trimming took 10 bases from V and 5 from J; bases not matched to a gene: 7. Germline V lookup: CDR1 ENHRY, CDR2 SYGVKD. The CDR3 loop spans 14 amino acids. CDR3 sequence: CATWDRGFTGELFF. As DNA, the CDR3 is TGTGCCACCTGGGACAGGGGATTTACCGGGGAGCTGTTTTTT.

J is TRBJ1-6 and V is TRBV7-9, with TRBD1 matching 8 bases. This CDR3 contains 14 residues. The germline CDR1 and CDR2 sequences are SEHNR and FQNEAQ (reference sequence). V lost 5 bases and J lost 10; bases outside the gene matches: 7. CDR3 in DNA: TGTGCCAGCAGCCCGGACAGGGACAGCTCACCCCTCCACTTT. Protein: CASSPDRDSSPLHF.

The chain recombines TRBV2 with TRBJ1-2, with 7 bases lining up with TRBD1. The V segment lost 8 bases and the J segment 6 bases; nucleotides outside the gene matches: 6. This CDR3 has 12 amino acids. Germline-derived CDR1 and CDR2 are SNHLY and FYNNEI. The CDR3 coding sequence is TGTGCCAGCGGTAGCACAGGGGATGGCTACACCTTC. Protein sequence: CASGSTGDGYTF.

This clone was seen only a few times. CDR3 coding DNA: TGTGCCAGCAGCTTAATAGACTTCGACTACGAGCAGTACTTC. It translates to CASSLIDFDYEQYF. The V and J genes are TRBV7-9 and TRBJ2-7; D gene unclear. The CDR3 totals 14 residues. Germline V CDR1 and CDR2: SEHNR, FQNEAQ (reference sequence). Trimming left V 2 bases short and J 3 bases short, with 11 bases between.

This clone showed up just once. The genes are TRBV19 and TRBJ2-5; TRBD1 matches at 11 bases. The CDR3 contains 15 residues. In germline, CDR1 is LNHDA, CDR2 SQIVND (reference sequence). The J segment lost 5 bases and the V segment lost 3 bases, leaving 5 bases of the junction unmatched. CDR3 DNA sequence: TGTGCCAGTAGTATGGACAGGGGGCTGGGGGAGACCCAGTACTTC. Amino acid sequence: CASSMDRGLGETQYF. The full variable domain, in which reference TRBV19 and TRBJ2-5 provide the parts outside the CDR3, is DGGITQSPKYLFRKEGQNVTLSCEQNLNHDAMYWYRQDPGQGLRLIYYSQIVNDFQKGDIAEGYSVSREKKESFPLTVTSAQKNPTAFYLCASSMDRGLGETQYFGPGTRLLVL.

The V gene is TRBV5-6, the J gene TRBJ1-4; no reliable D call. Per the germline V gene, CDR1 is SGHDT and CDR2 is YYEEEE. Trimming removed 4 bases at V and 1 base at J, with 17 bases between. This CDR3 comprises 17 residues. CDR3 sequence (DNA): TGTGCCAGCAGCGCCCTGAGGAGGAAGGGAACTAATGAAAAACTGTTTTTT. This codes for CASSALRRKGTNEKLFF.

V is TRBV5-6 and J is TRBJ1-5; D is unclear. Germline-derived CDR1 and CDR2 are SGHDT and YYEEEE. The CDR3 is 15 residues long. V dropped 0 bases and J dropped 3 bases, with 10 bases sitting between them. CDR3 sequence (DNA): TGTGCCAGCAGCTTGGGCCAGTTGAACAATCAGCCCCAGCATTTT. The encoded protein is CASSLGQLNNQPQHF.

The rearrangement joins TRBV10-3 to TRBJ2-3; 9 bases line up with TRBD2. Trimming at V came to 4 bases and at J to 3 bases, leaving 5 bases not matched to a gene. The CDR3 loop spans 15 amino acids. Germline CDR1 and CDR2: ENHRY and SYGVKD. CDR3 in DNA: TGTGCCATCAGTGCTAGCGGGACCGGAACAGATACGCAGTATTTT. Its protein product is CAISASGTGTDTQYF.

The count of this clone is one. The chain has TRBV5-1 and TRBJ2-7; D not resolved. The CDR3 extends over 13 amino acids. V was trimmed by 2 bases and J by 2 bases, leaving 8 bases between them. Germline V gene lookup returns CDR1 SGHRS and CDR2 YFSETQ. CDR3 nucleotide sequence: TGCGCCAGCAGCTTTGGCAGAACCTACGAGCAGTACTTC. This gives the protein CASSFGRTYEQYF. The variable domain in full, with the rest retrieved from reference TRBV5-1 and TRBJ2-7, is KAGVTQTPRYLIKTRGQQVTLSCSPISGHRSVSWYQQTPGQGLQFLFEYFSETQRNKGNFPGRFSGRQFSNSRSEMNVSTLELGDSALYLCASSFGRTYEQYFGPGTRLTVT.

V usage is TRBV27 and J usage is TRBJ1-1; a possible D gene is TRBD1 (5 bases). The germline gives CDR1 MNHEY, CDR2 SMNVEV (reference sequence). This CDR3 region has 15 residues. Between the trimmed V and J ends, which lost 5 bases and 7 bases, there was a span of 20 bases. The CDR3 region is CASSLTDNVGLEAFF. The CDR3 DNA reads TGTGCCAGCAGTCTGACGGACAACGTGGGCCTTGAAGCTTTCTTT.

This rearrangement joins TRBV5-6 to TRBJ2-5, with 12 nucleotides matching TRBD1. The length of the CDR3 is 17 residues. Germline CDR1 and CDR2: SGHDT and YYEEEE. Trimming took 4 bases from V and 2 from J; bases not matched to a gene: 9. CDR3 residues: CASSPPAGQGAQETQYF. The DNA for the CDR3 is TGTGCCAGCAGCCCCCCCGCGGGACAGGGGGCGCAAGAGACCCAGTACTTC.

The chain combines TRBV6-5 with TRBJ2-6, with D tentatively TRBD1 (6 bases). The CDR3 is made up of 15 amino acids. Trimming cost V 5 bases and J 2 bases, with 10 bases left between them. Germline V lookup: CDR1 MNHEY, CDR2 SVGAGI. In DNA, the CDR3 is TGTGCCAGCAGTAAACAGGGAGCTGGGGCCAACGTCCTGACTTTC. It specifies CASSKQGAGANVLTF.

The chain joins TRBV7-9 to TRBJ2-1; D possibly corresponds to TRBD1 (6 bases). Germline V gene sequence: CDR1 SEHNR, CDR2 FQNEAQ (reference sequence). The CDR3 contains 14 residues. Trimming took off 5 bases at V and 3 bases at J, with 11 bases between the two ends. CDR3 sequence: CASSPGQYYNEQFF. The DNA for the CDR3 is TGTGCCAGCAGCCCCGGACAGTACTACAATGAGCAGTTCTTC.

The rearrangement joins TRBV6-2 or TRBV6-3 to TRBJ1-5; 7 positions agree with TRBD1. This CDR3 is 18 amino acids long. CDR1 and CDR2 from the germline V gene are MNHEY and SVGEGT. With 6 bases clipped from V and 3 bases from J, the junction kept 17 bases outside the gene matches. In nucleotides, the CDR3 is TGTGCCAGCAGCCCTGGGACAGCCAAAGGCCCTATCAATCAGCCCCAGCATTTT. This gives the protein CASSPGTAKGPINQPQHF.

The chain recombines TRBV10-3 with TRBJ2-3; maybe TRBD2 (6 bases). This CDR3 is built from 16 residues. V lost 7 bases and J 1 base, leaving 18 bases between the germline ends. CDR1 is ENHRY and CDR2 is SYGVKD in the germline V gene. CDR3 sequence reads: CAITPGLTRGTDTQYF. CDR3 nucleotides: TGTGCCATCACCCCCGGACTAACCCGGGGCACAGATACGCAGTATTTT.

The chain combines TRBV4-2 with TRBJ1-4; 8 nucleotides match TRBD1. This CDR3 has 20 amino acids. The germline CDR1 and CDR2 sequences are LGHNA and YNFKEQ. With V trimmed by 1 base and J by 3 bases, 16 bases remained unmatched. CDR3 loop: CASSQVLLRQGLTSNEKLFF. The CDR3 DNA sequence: TGTGCCAGCAGCCAAGTCTTATTGAGACAGGGGCTTACGTCTAATGAAAAACTGTTTTTT.